Listed below are T cell receptor beta chains from one sample, sequenced in a study of blood T cell repertoires in COVID-19. Assay: immunoSEQ multiplex PCR; the TCRdb copy retains only in-frame clones and omits some. The sample contains 150,000 to 200,000 clones, approximately 86% of which appear only once. Sequenced input: peripheral blood. All receptors derive from a man aged 40-49 years with active or convalescent COVID-19. CDR3s include the opening cysteine and the closing phenylalanine or tryptophan. The order of the fields is J gene, V gene, CDR3 protein.

TRBJ2-5 TRBV27 CASAASGGETQYF
TRBJ2-3 TRBV9 CASSNSGGTDTQYF
TRBJ2-1 TRBV9 CASSVGQGSYNEQFF
TRBJ1-1 TRBV7-2 CASSWTSMNTEAFF
TRBJ1-1 TRBV5-6 CASSLGSRMNTEAFF
TRBJ1-1 TRBV20-1 CSARALTEAFF
TRBJ1-1 TRBV12-3/TRBV12-4 CASSLRTVSEAFF
TRBJ1-5 TRBV7-8 CASSTGRNQPQHF
TRBJ1-1 TRBV4-2 CASAWGQMNTEAFF
TRBJ2-7 TRBV6-2/TRBV6-3 CASSYSRYEQYF
TRBJ2-7 TRBV7-8 CASRSQAGSYEQYF
TRBJ1-3 TRBV19 CASSRQGAVGNTIYF
TRBJ1-1 TRBV6-6 CASSYDRSGEAFF
TRBJ1-6 TRBV28 CASSYLDNSPLHF
TRBJ2-2 TRBV27 CASSSNPGLAGALNTGELFF
TRBJ1-5 TRBV5-6 CASSSGSDQPQHF
TRBJ2-7 TRBV7-9 CASSHPGDRADEQYF
TRBJ1-1 TRBV6-1 CASSESRTGSSAFF
TRBJ1-3 TRBV18 CASSPPGQSSGNTIYF
TRBJ2-3 TRBV27 CASSLLLPTGYTDTQYF
TRBJ2-1 TRBV27 CASSLVGGDNEQFF
TRBJ1-1 TRBV27 CASSLVGGRGNTEAFF
TRBJ1-1 TRBV5-5 CASSLEGDRAAFF
TRBJ2-2 TRBV4-2 CASSRRTSGGTGELFF
TRBJ1-5 TRBV7-2 CASSLGQGNQPQHF
TRBJ2-3 TRBV7-9 CASSGTGSTDTQYF
TRBJ2-7 TRBV9 CASSGGDSSYEQYF
TRBJ2-6 TRBV18 CASSANGPSGANVLTF
TRBJ1-4 TRBV14 CASSLLGGTGAEKLFF
TRBJ1-2 TRBV10-2 CASSESDRGRYGYTF
TRBJ1-2 TRBV4-1 CASSQDGQDVRVNYGYTF
TRBJ2-2 TRBV7-9 CASSLAFLPGTTNTGELFF
TRBJ2-5 TRBV28 CASRTGEETQYF
TRBJ2-2 TRBV12-5 CASGLGQGNTGELFF
TRBJ2-7 TRBV28 CASSFLPGTTTIEQYF
TRBJ2-3 TRBV5-1 CASSFLRGTLGDTQYF
TRBJ2-7 TRBV4-1 CASSQVFRGQATSYEQYF
TRBJ1-6 TRBV2 CASTTGRYYNSPLHF
TRBJ1-4 TRBV5-1 CASSLLSLRPGGEKLFF
TRBJ2-7 TRBV14 CASSQQSSGFYEQYF
TRBJ1-6 TRBV15 CATSRDSQPGTRNSPLHF
TRBJ1-5 TRBV19 CASSVGTGISRNQPQHF
TRBJ2-3 TRBV6-6 CASSLRAGGDTQYF
TRBJ1-5 TRBV12-3/TRBV12-4 CAISRGYQPQHF
TRBJ1-1 TRBV7-9 CASSSNSGHLNTEAFF
TRBJ1-5 TRBV6-5 CATRQNSNQPQHF
TRBJ2-7 TRBV11-1 CASSSGLAASYEQYF
TRBJ1-2 TRBV28 CASSKTGRSYGYTF
TRBJ1-3 TRBV25-1 CASRGRGTSGNTIYF
TRBJ2-7 TRBV7-2 CASSLNPRYEQYF